This T cell receptor (beta chain) was observed in a study of T cell responses to AZD1222 COVID-19 vaccine. Study observations and caveats: Reports indicate that nearly half of spike-specific TCRs are directed at unmutated variant regions. Just a handful of people given AZD1222 tested seropositive at baseline. It should be noted that donors were predominantly white British and more often female, and clonal diversity was possibly underestimated.

About this clone itself: The antigen remains unidentified.

Looked up from germline, CDR1 is MGHRA and CDR2 is YSYEKL. The CDR3 runs 13 residues. Trimming shortened V by 1 base and J by 6 bases, and 10 bases separated the two germline ends. Profiling relied on immunoSEQ multiplex PCR, and the TCRdb table lists in-frame clones only, not all of them. The table records 150,000 or so clones, nearly 90% of them present only once. The TCR was taken from an adult in good health. V usage is TRBV4-1 and J usage is TRBJ2-7; D possibly corresponds to TRBD1 (5 bases). This material consisted of peripheral blood, taken on day 0 of AZD1222 vaccination. CDR3 amino acids: CASSQAAGFEQYF. CDR3 bases: TGCGCCAGCAGCCAAGCGGCAGGGTTCGAGCAGTACTTC.